This TCR beta chain was identified during a study of CD8 T cells in Susac syndrome. Study background: At blood draw, Susac syndrome patients were therapy-naive, on corticosteroids, or on intravenous immunoglobulin alone. Notes on the study in general: Clonal expansion was absent from the CD4+ T cell repertoires in Susac syndrome.

Fulfillment of recently defined diagnostic criteria for definite or probable disease was shown by the patients with Susac syndrome. Reverse transcription of 0.5 to 1 ug RNA was performed with random hexamers. The immunoSEQ assay covered 54 Vbeta and 13 Jbeta segments for CDR3. TCRdb re-analysed the immunoSEQ multiplex PCR reads in MiXCR, keeping a single row per CDR3 protein. Of 110,000 to 150,000 distinct CDR3 sequences listed, nearly 97% were seen once; the top ten hold roughly 0.08%. The CDR3 is made up of 13 amino acids. V trimming: 11 bases; J trimming: 6 bases; junction bases outside the gene matches: 11. The germline V gene encodes CDR1 ENHRY and CDR2 SYGVKD. Details on this clonotype: The antigen remains undetermined.

The sequence was collected from a human donor with Susac syndrome. The rearrangement links TRBV10-3 to TRBJ2-5, with TRBD2 matching over 8 bases. Material for sequencing was CD4+ T cells from PBMCs. The CDR3 DNA is TGTGCCGCTCAGAATAGCGGGAAACAGACCCAGTACTTC. This gives the protein CAAQNSGKQTQYF.